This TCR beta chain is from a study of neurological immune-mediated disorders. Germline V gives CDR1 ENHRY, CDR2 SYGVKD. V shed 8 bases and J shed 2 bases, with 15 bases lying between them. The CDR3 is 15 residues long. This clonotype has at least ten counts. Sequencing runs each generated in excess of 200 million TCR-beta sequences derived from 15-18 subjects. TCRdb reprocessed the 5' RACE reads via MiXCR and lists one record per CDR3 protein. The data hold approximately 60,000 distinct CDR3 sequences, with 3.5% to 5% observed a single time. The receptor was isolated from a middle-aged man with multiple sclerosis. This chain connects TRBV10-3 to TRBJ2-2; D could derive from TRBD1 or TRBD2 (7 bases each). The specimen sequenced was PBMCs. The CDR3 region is CAIRRGTVNTGELFF. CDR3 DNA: TGTGCCATCCGGCGGGGGACAGTCAACACCGGGGAGCTGTTTTTT.